This T cell receptor beta chain comes out of a study of blood T cell repertoires in COVID-19. Germline V CDR1 and CDR2: LNHDA, SQIVND (reference sequence). V was pared by 6 bases and J by 2 bases, with 4 bases of the junction left unmatched. This CDR3 has 14 amino acids. The repertoire was sequenced with immunoSEQ multiplex PCR; TCRdb's copy has only in-frame clones and lacks some. This sample has 75,000 to 85,000 clones, with about 90% found just once. Sequences were obtained from peripheral blood. The TCR originated in a human donor in a cohort sampled during active COVID-19. V usage is TRBV19 and J usage is TRBJ2-3; 8 bases fit TRBD2. The CDR3 spells CASRLAVDTDTQYF. Here the CDR3 DNA reads TGTGCCAGTAGACTAGCGGTCGACACAGATACGCAGTATTTT.